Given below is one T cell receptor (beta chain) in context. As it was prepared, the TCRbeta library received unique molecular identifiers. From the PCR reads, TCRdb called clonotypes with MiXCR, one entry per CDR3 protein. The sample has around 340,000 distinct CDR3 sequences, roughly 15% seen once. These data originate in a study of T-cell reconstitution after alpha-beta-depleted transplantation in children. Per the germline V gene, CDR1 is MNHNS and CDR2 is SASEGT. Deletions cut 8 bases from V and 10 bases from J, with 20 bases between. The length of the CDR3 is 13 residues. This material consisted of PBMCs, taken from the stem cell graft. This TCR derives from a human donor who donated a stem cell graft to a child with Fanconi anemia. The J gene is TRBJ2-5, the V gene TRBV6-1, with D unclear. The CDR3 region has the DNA TGTGCCAGCCGGACGCAGGTTGGTGGGGACCAGTACTTC. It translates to CASRTQVGGDQYF.